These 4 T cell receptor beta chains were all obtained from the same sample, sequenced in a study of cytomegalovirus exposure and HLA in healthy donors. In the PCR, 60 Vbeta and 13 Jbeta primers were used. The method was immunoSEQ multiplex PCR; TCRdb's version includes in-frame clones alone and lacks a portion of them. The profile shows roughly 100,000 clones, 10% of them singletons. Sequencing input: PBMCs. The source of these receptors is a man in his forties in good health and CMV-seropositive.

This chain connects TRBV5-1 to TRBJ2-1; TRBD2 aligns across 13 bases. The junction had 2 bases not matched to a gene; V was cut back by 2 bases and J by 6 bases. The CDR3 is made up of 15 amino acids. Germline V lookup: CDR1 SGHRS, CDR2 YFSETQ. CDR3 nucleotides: TGCGCCAGCAGCTTACTAGCGGGAGGGGGCAATGAGCAGTTCTTC. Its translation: CASSLLAGGGNEQFF.

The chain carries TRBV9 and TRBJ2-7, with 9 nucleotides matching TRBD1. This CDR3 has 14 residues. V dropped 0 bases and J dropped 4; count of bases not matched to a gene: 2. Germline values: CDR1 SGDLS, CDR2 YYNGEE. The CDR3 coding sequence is TGTGCCAGCAGCGTAGGGGGACAGGGTTACGAGCAGTACTTC. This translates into CASSVGGQGYEQYF. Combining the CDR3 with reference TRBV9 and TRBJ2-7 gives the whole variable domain DSGVTQTPKHLITATGQRVTLRCSPRSGDLSVYWYQQSLDQGLQFLIQYYNGEERAKGNILERFSAQQFPDLHSELNLSSLELGDSALYFCASSVGGQGYEQYFGPGTRLTVT.

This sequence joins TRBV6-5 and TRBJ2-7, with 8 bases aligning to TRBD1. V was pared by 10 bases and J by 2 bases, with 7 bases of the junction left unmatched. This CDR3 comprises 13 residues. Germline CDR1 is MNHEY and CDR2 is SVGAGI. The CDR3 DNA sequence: TGTGCCACCTGCCGGACAGGGACCTACGAGCAGTACTTC. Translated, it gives CATCRTGTYEQYF.

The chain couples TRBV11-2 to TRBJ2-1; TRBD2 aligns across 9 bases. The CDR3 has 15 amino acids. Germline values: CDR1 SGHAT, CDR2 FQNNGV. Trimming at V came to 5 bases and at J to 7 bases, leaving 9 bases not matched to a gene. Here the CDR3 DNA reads TGTGCCAGCAGCCCCATAGCGGGAGATCGGAATGAGCAGTTCTTC. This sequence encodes CASSPIAGDRNEQFF.